Shown below are 11 T cell receptor beta chains from a single sample sequenced in a study of beta chain features in type 1 diabetes. Findings and caveats of the study: In every one of the four CD4+ subsets, TCRB CDR3s were moderately but significantly shorter in Type 1 diabetes patients.

No antigen has been identified for these receptors. Every bit of the isolated RNA underwent reverse transcription, so sequencing read expressed TCRB transcripts. Only in-frame clones appear in the TCRdb table, and some are missing; sequencing was by immunoSEQ multiplex PCR. The sample shows some 330,000 clones, over 9.5% of them seen only once. The sequencing sample was made of naive CD4+ T cells from blood. The receptors stem from a young woman with type 1 diabetes.

The sample holds a few counts of this clone. The chain employs TRBV6-5 and TRBJ1-1; no clear D. Germline V gene sequence: CDR1 MNHEY, CDR2 SVGAGI. This CDR3 is 15 amino acids long. V gave up 0 bases and J gave up 4 bases, with 12 bases separating them. CDR3 amino acids: CASSYSGRSGTEAFF. In DNA form, the CDR3 reads TGTGCCAGCAGTTACTCTGGCCGATCGGGCACTGAAGCTTTCTTT.

CDR3 coding DNA: TGCGCCAGCAGCTCGGTGAGGGCGAGGGAGACCCAGTACTTC. Its protein is CASSSVRARETQYF. The chain uses TRBV5-1 and TRBJ2-5; a weak D match, TRBD2 (5 bases). From germline, CDR1 is SGHRS and CDR2 YFSETQ. CDR3 size: 14 residues. Trimming took off 3 bases at V and 5 bases at J, with 14 bases between the two ends. The full variable domain, with the rest looked up from reference TRBV5-1 and TRBJ2-5, is KAGVTQTPRYLIKTRGQQVTLSCSPISGHRSVSWYQQTPGQGLQFLFEYFSETQRNKGNFPGRFSGRQFSNSRSEMNVSTLELGDSALYLCASSSVRARETQYFGPGTRLLVL.

The chain couples TRBV25-1 to TRBJ1-1; maybe TRBD1 (6 bases). The germline CDR1 and CDR2 sequences are MGHDK and SYGVNS. The germline V and J ends were trimmed by 6 bases and 4 bases, with 18 bases remaining between them. CDR3 length: 15 residues. CDR3 sequence reads: CASRASRQGRTEAFF. In nucleotides, the CDR3 is TGTGCCAGCAGGGCCTCCCGGCAGGGGCGCACTGAAGCTTTCTTT.

This clone was recorded a few times. This chain uses TRBV9 with TRBJ2-2; D call uncertain. Trimming stripped 1 base from V and 7 bases from J, with 14 bases between. This CDR3 has 15 amino acids. From germline, CDR1 is SGDLS and CDR2 YYNGEE. This CDR3 reads CASSVWADLGGELFF. DNA of the CDR3: TGTGCCAGCAGCGTATGGGCAGATTTGGGCGGGGAGCTGTTTTTT.

In this sample, this clone turned up a few times. V is TRBV12-5 and J is TRBJ2-1, with a weak D call TRBD1 (6 bases). Looked up from germline, CDR1 is LGHNT and CDR2 is FRNRAP. This CDR3 comprises 15 residues. Between the trimmed V and J ends, which lost 7 bases and 8 bases, there was a span of 21 bases. CDR3 in DNA: TGTGCTAGTGCTTCGGGCAGGGGCGGTAGAGATGAGCAGTTCTTC. It is translated as CASASGRGGRDEQFF.

This clone was detected only a few times. V and J are TRBV11-3 and TRBJ2-7; no clear D gene. The CDR3 is 15 amino acids. CDR1 and CDR2 (germline): SGHNT, YENEEA. V lost 2 bases and J lost 1, with 12 bases in between. In DNA, the CDR3 is TGTGCCAGCAGCTTAACCCTGACTGGGTCCTACGAGCAGTACTTC. Translation: CASSLTLTGSYEQYF. The whole variable domain, filled in from reference TRBV11-3 and TRBJ2-7, reads EAGVVQSPRYKIIEKKQPVAFWCNPISGHNTLYWYLQNLGQGPELLIRYENEEAVDDSQLPKDRFSAERLKGVDSTLKIQPAELGDSAVYLCASSLTLTGSYEQYFGPGTRLTVT.

This clone appeared a few times. This chain connects TRBV9 to TRBJ1-5; TRBD1 agrees at 9 bases. The trim removed 0 bases at V and 0 bases at J, leaving 7 bases unmatched. The germline V gene has CDR1 SGDLS and CDR2 YYNGEE. The CDR3 runs to 18 residues. This CDR3 reads CASSVEGQGLYSNQPQHF. DNA for the CDR3: TGTGCCAGCAGCGTAGAGGGACAGGGATTATATAGCAATCAGCCCCAGCATTTT. Full variable domain (outside the CDR3, taken from reference TRBV9 and TRBJ1-5): DSGVTQTPKHLITATGQRVTLRCSPRSGDLSVYWYQQSLDQGLQFLIQYYNGEERAKGNILERFSAQQFPDLHSELNLSSLELGDSALYFCASSVEGQGLYSNQPQHFGDGTRLSIL.

This clone was detected only a few times. J is TRBJ2-3 and V is TRBV29-1; possibly TRBD2 for D (6 bases). This CDR3 comprises 15 residues. The germline V gene encodes CDR1 SQVTM and CDR2 ANQGSEA. V lost 1 base and J lost 3, with 14 bases in between. Here the CDR3 reads CSVEGGGDPTDTQYF. The CDR3 nucleotides read TGCAGCGTTGAAGGGGGCGGGGACCCGACAGATACGCAGTATTTT.

The V gene is TRBV18, the J gene TRBJ2-3, with D possibly being TRBD2 (5 bases). Trimming removed 3 bases at V and 0 bases at J, with 10 bases between. The CDR3 contains 15 residues. Germline CDR1 is KGHSH and CDR2 is LQKENI. The CDR3 sequence: CASSPGLGSTDTQYF. The CDR3, as DNA: TGTGCCAGCTCACCCGGACTGGGGAGCACAGATACGCAGTATTTT.

The rearrangement uses TRBV4-1 and TRBJ1-5; D is unresolved. Trimming took off 6 bases at V and 1 base at J, with 13 bases between the two ends. In germline, CDR1 is MGHRA, CDR2 YSYEKL. The CDR3 totals 15 residues. For the CDR3, the DNA is TGCGCCAGCAGGGGAGGGCTATTGAGCAATCAGCCCCAGCATTTT. Encoded protein: CASRGGLLSNQPQHF.

The chain joins TRBV25-1 to TRBJ1-4, with TRBD1 identical over 7 bases. V shed 3 bases and J 5 bases; nucleotides not matched to a gene: 9. The CDR3 extends over 16 amino acids. Germline V gene sequence: CDR1 MGHDK, CDR2 SYGVNS. This CDR3 reads CASSDPVKTGNEKLFF. In DNA, the CDR3 is TGTGCCAGCAGTGACCCCGTAAAGACAGGGAATGAAAAACTGTTTTTT.